The clone carrying this T cell receptor (beta chain) occurred a few times. CDR1 is MDHEN, CDR2 SYDVKM, per germline. V trimming: 4 bases; J trimming: 6 bases; junction bases outside the gene matches: 7. The CDR3 runs to 14 residues. These data originate in a study of T cells in Graves' hyperthyroidism and ophthalmopathy. Looking at the study overall: Peripheral blood was acquired at first diagnosis, ahead of any therapy whatsoever.

Used for diagnoses were clinical symptoms, serum thyroxine and TRAb, thyroid ultrasound and orbital computed tomography. The source material, RNA transcripts, was used to amplify TCR beta CDR3 regions. Carried out on the TCR CDR3, a first-round RT-PCR used the HTBI primer set. TCRdb processed the multiplex PCR reads anew with MiXCR; each CDR3 protein has one entry. The sample gives over 700,000 distinct CDR3 sequences, 30% to 40% of which show up once; 31% is in the top ten. V and J are TRBV28 and TRBJ2-5; 8 bases match TRBD1. The sample consisted of blood. The receptor comes from a middle-aged woman with Graves' hyperthyroidism. The CDR3 here is CASSSSGGAKTQYF. The CDR3, as DNA: TGTGCCAGCAGTTCCTCAGGGGGCGCGAAGACCCAGTACTTC.